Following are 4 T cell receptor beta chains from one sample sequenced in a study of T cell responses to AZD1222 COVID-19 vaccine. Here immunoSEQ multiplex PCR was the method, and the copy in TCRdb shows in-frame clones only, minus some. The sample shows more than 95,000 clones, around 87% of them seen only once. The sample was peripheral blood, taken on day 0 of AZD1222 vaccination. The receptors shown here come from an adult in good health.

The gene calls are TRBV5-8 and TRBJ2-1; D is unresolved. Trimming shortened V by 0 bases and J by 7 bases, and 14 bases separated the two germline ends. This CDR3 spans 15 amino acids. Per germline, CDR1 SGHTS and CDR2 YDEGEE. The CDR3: CASSLAIRVANEQFF. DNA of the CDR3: TGTGCCAGCAGCTTGGCTATAAGGGTTGCGAATGAGCAGTTCTTC. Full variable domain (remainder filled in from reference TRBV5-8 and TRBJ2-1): EAGVTQSPTHLIKTRGQQATLRCSPISGHTSVYWYQQALGLGLQFLLWYDEGEERNRGNFPPRFSGRQFPNYSSELNVNALELEDSALYLCASSLAIRVANEQFFGPGTRLTVL.

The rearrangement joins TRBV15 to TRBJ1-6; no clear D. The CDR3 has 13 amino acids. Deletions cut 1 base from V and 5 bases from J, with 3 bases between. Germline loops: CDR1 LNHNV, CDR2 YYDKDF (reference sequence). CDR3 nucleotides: TGTGCCACCAGCAGAGGGAATAATTCACCCCTCCACTTT. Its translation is CATSRGNNSPLHF.

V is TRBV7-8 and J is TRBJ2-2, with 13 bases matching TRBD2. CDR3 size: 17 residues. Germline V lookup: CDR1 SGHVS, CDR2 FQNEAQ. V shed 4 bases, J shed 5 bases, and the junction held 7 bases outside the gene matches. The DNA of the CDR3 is TGTGCCAGCAGCTCCGGACTAGCGGGAGCGGGGACCGGGGAGCTGTTTTTT. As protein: CASSSGLAGAGTGELFF.

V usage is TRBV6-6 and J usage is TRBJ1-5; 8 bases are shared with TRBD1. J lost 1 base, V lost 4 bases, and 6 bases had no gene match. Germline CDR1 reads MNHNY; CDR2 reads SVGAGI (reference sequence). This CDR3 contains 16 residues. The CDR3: CASSSLAGGSNQPQHF. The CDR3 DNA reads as TGTGCCAGCAGTTCCTTAGCAGGGGGCAGCAATCAGCCCCAGCATTTT.